The 13 T cell receptor beta chains presented below share a single source sample, sequenced in a study of beta chain features in type 1 diabetes. Overall study findings and caveats: Researchers report that Type 1 diabetes patients had moderately but significantly shorter TCRB CDR3s across all four CD4+ subsets.

Their target antigens are unknown. As every portion of the isolated RNA was reverse transcribed, the sequencing read expressed TCRB transcripts. Clones were read by immunoSEQ multiplex PCR, and TCRdb kept only the in-frame ones, dropping some. The repertoire holds approximately 250,000 clones, with about a tenth as singletons. The specimen was naive CD4+ T cells from blood. Source of these receptors: a man aged 25 to 45 with type 1 diabetes.

This clone was picked up a small number of times. The chain carries TRBV5-4 and TRBJ1-2; D ambiguous. The CDR3 spans 14 residues. In germline, CDR1 is SGHNT, CDR2 YYREEE (reference sequence). Between the trimmed V and J ends, which lost 4 bases and 4 bases, there was a span of 14 bases. The CDR3 loop is CASSVRYEGYGYTF. CDR3 nucleotide sequence: TGTGCCAGCAGCGTCCGGTATGAGGGCTATGGCTACACCTTC. The full variable domain, in which reference TRBV5-4 and TRBJ1-2 provide the parts outside the CDR3, is ETGVTQSPTHLIKTRGQQVTLRCSSQSGHNTVSWYQQALGQGPQFIFQYYREEENGRGNFPPRFSGLQFPNYSSELNVNALELDDSALYLCASSVRYEGYGYTFGSGTRLTVV.

The table lists this clone with a few counts. J is TRBJ2-4 and V is TRBV7-2; TRBD2 might be the D (5 bases). CDR1 and CDR2 (germline): SGHTA, FQGNSA. Trimming left V 1 base short and J 14 bases short, with 15 bases between. The length of the CDR3 is 13 residues. The CDR3 coding sequence is TGTGCCAGCAGCTTAGACGAAGGACTCAAGAAGTACTTC. Translation gives CASSLDEGLKKYF.

This clone came up a few times. The chain has TRBV7-9 and TRBJ2-1; D might be TRBD2 (5 bases). The CDR3 runs 15 residues. Germline assignment: CDR1 SEHNR and CDR2 FQNEAQ (reference sequence). With 5 bases removed from V and 0 bases from J, the gap between germline ends came to 11 bases. CDR3 sequence (DNA): TGTGCCAGCAGCCCTTTTCGGGGCTCCTACAATGAGCAGTTCTTC. Its protein product is CASSPFRGSYNEQFF. Drawing the rest from reference TRBV7-9 and TRBJ2-1, the complete variable domain is DTGVSQNPRHKITKRGQNVTFRCDPISEHNRLYWYRQTLGQGPEFLTYFQNEAQLEKSRLLSDRFSAERPKGSFSTLEIQRTEQGDSAMYLCASSPFRGSYNEQFFGPGTRLTVL.

This clone has only a few counts. The chain recombines TRBV19 with TRBJ2-3; 10 bases align to TRBD1. V shed 6 bases and J 5 bases; nucleotides not matched to a gene: 5. The CDR3 totals 14 residues. The germline CDR1 and CDR2 sequences are LNHDA and SQIVND (reference sequence). CDR3 sequence (DNA): TGTGCCAGTAGCGACAGGGGGCTCAGAGATACGCAGTATTTT. As protein: CASSDRGLRDTQYF.

The rearrangement links TRBV7-2 to TRBJ2-5; D unresolved. The CDR3 is 11 residues long. From germline, CDR1 is SGHTA and CDR2 FQGNSA. Between the trimmed V and J ends, which lost 5 bases and 1 base, there was a span of 2 bases. The CDR3 sequence is CASSLQETQYF. The CDR3 nucleotides read TGTGCCAGCAGCCTCCAAGAGACCCAGTACTTC.

This clone was seen more than once but under ten times. The genes are TRBV7-3 and TRBJ2-7; D gene uncertain. The CDR3 is 11 amino acids. The ends were cut back, 5 bases at V and 4 bases at J, with 6 bases in the middle. Germline CDR1 reads SGHTA; CDR2 reads FQGTGA. CDR3 residues: CASSGVYEQYF. The CDR3 DNA is TGTGCCAGCAGCGGAGTGTACGAGCAGTACTTC.

V usage is TRBV7-9 and J usage is TRBJ2-3, with 8 bases matching TRBD2. Germline lookup yields CDR1 SEHNR and CDR2 FQNEAQ (reference sequence). This CDR3 has 14 amino acids. V lost 6 bases, J lost 2 bases, and 4 bases stayed unmatched. This CDR3 reads CASSLAGPTDTQYF. The CDR3 DNA reads as TGTGCCAGCAGTCTAGCGGGCCCCACAGATACGCAGTATTTT.

In this sample, this clone turned up a few times. The rearrangement uses TRBV7-2 and TRBJ2-7, with D tentatively TRBD1 (6 bases). The CDR3 is made up of 14 amino acids. V was pared by 5 bases and J by 1 base, with 12 bases between. CDR1 and CDR2 from the germline V gene are SGHTA and FQGNSA. The CDR3 bases are TGTGCCAGCAGCCTTCATGGACAGTCCTACGAGCAGTACTTC. This codes for CASSLHGQSYEQYF. Full variable domain (missing parts from reference TRBV7-2 and TRBJ2-7): GAGVSQSPSNKVTEKGKDVELRCDPISGHTALYWYRQSLGQGLEFLIYFQGNSAPDKSGLPSDRFSAERTGGSVSTLTIQRTQQEDSAVYLCASSLHGQSYEQYFGPGTRLTVT.

V gene TRBV18 combines with J gene TRBJ2-7, with 10 bases fitting TRBD1. CDR1 and CDR2 (germline): KGHSH, LQKENI. With 2 bases clipped from V and 6 bases from J, the junction kept 4 bases outside the gene matches. This CDR3 region has 14 residues. CDR3 amino acids: CASSPGTGASEQYF. CDR3 sequence (DNA): TGTGCCAGCTCACCAGGGACAGGGGCCTCCGAGCAGTACTTC.

This clone was detected only a few times. The gene calls are TRBV7-8 and TRBJ1-1; TRBD1 aligns across 11 bases. Germline V gene sequence: CDR1 SGHVS, CDR2 FQNEAQ. The CDR3 extends over 14 amino acids. V dropped 5 bases and J dropped 7; count of bases not matched to a gene: 6. The CDR3 spells CASSIRTGGDEAFF. CDR3 nucleotides: TGTGCCAGCAGCATACGGACAGGGGGCGATGAAGCTTTCTTT.

This rearrangement joins TRBV15 to TRBJ2-5; 8 bases map to TRBD1. Germline V gene sequence: CDR1 LNHNV, CDR2 YYDKDF (reference sequence). This CDR3 contains 15 residues. V shed 0 bases, J shed 3 bases, and the junction held 3 bases outside the gene matches. The CDR3, as DNA: TGTGCCACCAGCAGAGACTTGACAGGGGAAGAGACCCAGTACTTC. This sequence encodes CATSRDLTGEETQYF.

This clone has a handful of counts. The chain couples TRBV29-1 to TRBJ1-1, with TRBD1 as a possible D gene (6 bases). Germline V gene lookup returns CDR1 SQVTM and CDR2 ANQGSEA. This CDR3 has 14 amino acids. V was cut by 5 bases and J by 10 bases, with 23 bases left in between. CDR3 DNA sequence: TGCAGCGTTAGGGGAGACAGGATGGGGTTTGGAGCTTTCTTT. Translation gives CSVRGDRMGFGAFF.

V is TRBV6-1 and J is TRBJ2-3, with D unclear. There are 12 residues in the CDR3. The germline V gene has CDR1 MNHNS and CDR2 SASEGT. V was cut by 10 bases and J by 2 bases, with 10 bases left in between. CDR3 in DNA: TGTGCCACCAGCGTCTCCACAGATACGCAGTATTTT. Translating gives CATSVSTDTQYF.